This T cell receptor (beta chain) was captured in a study of Graves' ophthalmopathy and Graves' hyperthyroidism. Study information: Investigators collected peripheral blood at initial diagnosis, before any treatment was given.

RNA transcripts yielded amplified TCR beta CDR3 regions. First-round RT-PCR employed HTBI primers, with a second-round multiplex PCR after it. TCRdb recomputed calls from the multiplex PCR reads with MiXCR, one row per CDR3 protein. This sample yields about 400,000 distinct CDR3 sequences, of which around 20% are seen a single time; more than 1.5% belongs to the top ten. This CDR3 region has 14 residues. The germline V gene encodes CDR1 MNHNS and CDR2 SASEGT. V was cut by 2 bases and J by 6 bases, with 8 bases left in between. This clonotype was counted ten times or more. The receptor was derived from a woman aged 18-29 years with Graves' ophthalmopathy. The chain uses TRBV6-1 and TRBJ1-6, with no clear D. Sequencing used peripheral blood. The CDR3 sequence: CASSERRPNSPLHF. The CDR3 DNA sequence: TGTGCCAGCAGTGAAAGGCGACCTAATTCACCCCTCCACTTT.